A selection of T cell receptor beta chains follows, all from one sample in a study of OX40 agonist ivuxolimab in advanced cancers. The protocol was immunoSEQ multiplex PCR, while the TCRdb copy is restricted to in-frame clones and leaves out a portion. The table has about 140,000 clones, about 92% seen once. The sequences come from CD4+ or CD8+ T cells sorted from blood, collected in a trial of the OX40 agonist ivuxolimab. The receptors originated from an adult with an advanced solid tumor such as melanoma, head and neck, liver or kidney cancer. The CDR3 runs from the conserved cysteine through the conserved F or W. The D gene is left open where the match is weak. Some rows have no size entry. The others give once, few or many, or a class for an expanded clone.

TRBJ2-1 | NA | TRBD2 | TRBV7-9 | CASSPPSGTRGLDEQFF | TGTGCCAGCAGCCCCCCCTCCGGGACTAGGGGCCTCGATGAGCAGTTCTTC
TRBJ2-5 | NA | NA | TRBV5-4 | CASSLWAETQYF | TGTGCCAGCAGCCTTTGGGCAGAGACCCAGTACTTC
TRBJ2-5 | once | TRBD2 | TRBV20-1 | CSPSSGETQYF | TGCAGTCCCTCTAGCGGGGAGACCCAGTACTTC
TRBJ2-2 | once | TRBD1 | TRBV7-2 | CASSLTGAPNTGELFF | TGTGCCAGCAGCTTGACAGGGGCGCCGAACACCGGGGAGCTGTTTTTT
TRBJ1-1 | NA | NA | TRBV2 | CASSTGRMNTEAFF | TGTGCCAGCAGCACCGGAAGAATGAACACTGAAGCTTTCTTT
TRBJ2-7 | NA | TRBD2 | TRBV4-1 | CASSHPASGEYEQYF | TGCGCCAGCAGCCACCCAGCTAGCGGGGAGTACGAGCAGTACTTC
TRBJ2-1 | NA | TRBD2 | TRBV5-6 | CASSFSGGAEYNEQFF | TGTGCCAGCAGCTTTTCCGGGGGGGCGGAGTACAATGAGCAGTTCTTC
TRBJ2-1 | NA | TRBD2 | TRBV28 | CASSPSGPGGNEQFF | TGTGCCAGCAGTCCCTCCGGACCGGGAGGCAATGAGCAGTTCTTC
TRBJ2-7 | NA | TRBD2 | TRBV15 | CATSRDLSRGGLNEQYF | TGTGCCACCAGCAGAGATCTATCGCGGGGGGGTCTCAACGAGCAGTACTTC
TRBJ2-7 | NA | NA | TRBV10-1 | CASSGPGLRSYEQYF | TGCGCCAGCAGTGGCCCGGGCCTTCGCTCCTACGAGCAGTACTTC
TRBJ1-5 | NA | NA | TRBV15 | CATSRDPGSNQPQHF | TGTGCCACCAGCAGAGATCCTGGAAGCAATCAGCCCCAGCATTTT
TRBJ1-4 | NA | NA | TRBV4-1 | CASSRVGNEKLFF | TGCGCCAGCAGCCGGGTGGGTAATGAAAAACTGTTTTTT
TRBJ2-1 | NA | NA | TRBV5-1 | CASSSGDSNYNEQFF | TGCGCCAGCAGCTCGGGGGACAGCAACTACAATGAGCAGTTCTTC
TRBJ1-5 | few | TRBD1 | TRBV7-8 | CASSPRRTGGVYGNQPQHF | TGTGCCAGCAGCCCACGGAGGACAGGGGGGGTGTATGGCAATCAGCCCCAGCATTTT
TRBJ1-2 | NA | NA | TRBV7-9 | CASSPGGTPDYGYTF | TGTGCCAGCAGCCCAGGCGGGACTCCCGACTATGGCTACACCTTC
TRBJ2-7 | NA | NA | TRBV27 | CASSLRDTGAYEQYF | TGTGCCAGCAGTTTACGAGACACGGGAGCCTACGAGCAGTACTTC
TRBJ2-5 | NA | NA | TRBV11-1 | CASSLGRTRGETQYF | TGTGCCAGCAGCTTGGGGAGGACGCGGGGAGAGACCCAGTACTTC
TRBJ2-6 | NA | NA | TRBV4-2 | CASSQDVASASGANVLTF | TGTGCCAGCAGCCAAGATGTAGCTAGCGCCTCTGGGGCCAACGTCCTGACTTTC
TRBJ1-2 | NA | TRBD1 | TRBV18 | CASSPGQGDYGYTF | TGTGCCAGCTCACCGGGACAGGGGGACTATGGCTACACCTTC
TRBJ2-3 | NA | TRBD2 | TRBV5-1 | CASSSLESGGNTDTQYF | TGCGCCAGCAGCTCACTTGAAAGCGGGGGGAACACAGATACGCAGTATTTT
TRBJ2-2 | NA | NA | TRBV6-6 | CASSYYGELFF | TGTGCCAGCAGTTATTACGGGGAGCTGTTTTTT
TRBJ1-1 | NA | NA | TRBV15 | CATSSILNTEAFF | TGTGCCACCAGCAGTATCCTGAACACTGAAGCTTTCTTT
TRBJ1-5 | NA | TRBD1 | TRBV5-8 | CASRSPGQGHQPQHF | TGTGCCAGCAGATCGCCGGGACAGGGGCATCAGCCCCAGCATTTT
TRBJ1-3 | NA | NA | TRBV5-4 | CASSSGLGGRGNTIYF | TGTGCCAGCAGCTCCGGGCTCGGGGGCCGGGGGAACACCATATATTTT
TRBJ1-5 | NA | NA | TRBV5-6 | CASSLNQPQHF | TGTGCCAGCAGCTTGAATCAGCCCCAGCATTTT
TRBJ1-2 | few | NA | TRBV6-5 | CASSYGGGLNYGYTF | TGTGCCAGCAGTTACGGGGGGGGGCTCAACTATGGCTACACCTTC
TRBJ1-1 | NA | NA | TRBV6-4 | CASSDYLQGNTEAFF | TGTGCCAGCAGTGACTATCTACAGGGGAACACTGAAGCTTTCTTT
TRBJ2-5 | NA | TRBD1 | TRBV6-1 | CASSVRTGTYQETQYF | TGTGCCAGCAGTGTCCGGACAGGGACGTACCAAGAGACCCAGTACTTC
TRBJ2-7 | NA | NA | TRBV7-2 | CASSLDPGARGEQYF | TGTGCCAGCAGCTTAGATCCGGGGGCGCGGGGCGAGCAGTACTTC
TRBJ1-1 | NA | NA | TRBV6-5 | CASSRTDLNTEAFF | TGTGCCAGCAGCCGGACAGACTTGAACACTGAAGCTTTCTTT
TRBJ2-1 | NA | TRBD2 | TRBV7-9 | CASSPLAGAGNEQFF | TGTGCCAGCAGCCCACTAGCGGGGGCCGGCAATGAGCAGTTCTTC
TRBJ2-4 | few | TRBD2 | TRBV28 | CASSLYGLAGAKNIQYF | TGTGCCAGCAGTTTATACGGACTAGCTGGGGCCAAAAACATTCAGTACTTC
TRBJ2-1 | NA | NA | TRBV5-1 | CASSLRNEQFF | TGCGCCAGCAGCTTGAGGAATGAGCAGTTCTTC
TRBJ1-5 | NA | NA | TRBV6-5 | CASSFSRHQPQHF | TGTGCCAGCAGCTTTAGTCGGCACCAGCCCCAGCATTTT
TRBJ1-6 | NA | TRBD1 | TRBV7-9 | CASSSSTGSSYNSPLHF | TGTGCCAGCAGCTCCTCGACAGGGAGCTCCTATAATTCACCCCTCCACTTT
TRBJ2-1 | NA | NA | TRBV19 | CASSIATPGRNEQFF | TGTGCCAGTAGTATAGCCACCCCAGGGCGCAATGAGCAGTTCTTC
TRBJ1-2 | NA | TRBD1 | TRBV6-1 | CASSEIRTGNKNYGYTF | TGTGCCAGCAGTGAAATTAGGACAGGGAATAAGAACTATGGCTACACCTTC
TRBJ2-7 | NA | TRBD2 | TRBV7-3 | CASSLTGGSHEQYF | TGTGCCAGCAGCTTAACGGGCGGGAGCCACGAGCAGTACTTC
TRBJ2-2 | NA | NA | TRBV10-1 | CASSELLTRSGELFF | TGCGCCAGCAGTGAGTTGCTGACTAGGTCCGGGGAGCTGTTTTTT
TRBJ1-1 | NA | NA | TRBV28 | CASSSGGTDTEAFF | TGTGCCAGCTCCTCTGGGGGGACGGACACTGAAGCTTTCTTT
TRBJ1-6 | NA | TRBD1 | TRBV10-3 | CASHFRQGYSPLHF | TGTGCCAGCCATTTTCGACAGGGCTATTCACCCCTCCACTTT
TRBJ2-7 | NA | NA | TRBV28 | CASSFEGRHYEQYF | TGTGCCAGCAGTTTCGAGGGCCGTCACTACGAGCAGTACTTC
TRBJ2-7 | NA | NA | TRBV4-2 | CASSSGFRNYEQYF | TGTGCCAGCAGCTCGGGGTTTCGGAACTACGAGCAGTACTTC
TRBJ1-2 | NA | TRBD1 | TRBV6-5 | CASRGDRYGYTF | TGTGCCAGCAGAGGGGACAGATATGGCTACACCTTC
TRBJ2-5 | NA | TRBD2 | TRBV19 | CASSGGTAIDQYF | TGTGCCAGCTCGGGGGGGACGGCAATTGACCAGTACTTC
TRBJ1-3 | NA | TRBD1 | TRBV29-1 | CSVAGGGGNTIYF | TGCAGCGTTGCAGGGGGAGGTGGAAACACCATATATTTT
TRBJ1-3 | NA | NA | TRBV6-1 | CASKGQPFSGNTIYF | TGTGCCAGCAAAGGACAGCCGTTCTCTGGAAACACCATATATTTT
TRBJ2-2 | NA | NA | TRBV9 | CASSVGQANTGELFF | TGTGCCAGCAGCGTTGGCCAGGCCAACACCGGGGAGCTGTTTTTT
TRBJ1-4 | NA | NA | TRBV27 | CASSSLWGRGEKLFF | TGTGCCAGCAGTTCCCTTTGGGGCCGTGGTGAAAAACTGTTTTTT
TRBJ1-6 | NA | TRBD1 | TRBV6-4 | CASSTRDSFGSPLHF | TGTGCCAGCAGTACCCGGGACAGCTTCGGGTCACCCCTCCACTTT
TRBJ1-1 | NA | NA | TRBV28 | CASRSGFTEAFF | TGTGCCAGCAGATCAGGTTTTACTGAAGCTTTCTTT